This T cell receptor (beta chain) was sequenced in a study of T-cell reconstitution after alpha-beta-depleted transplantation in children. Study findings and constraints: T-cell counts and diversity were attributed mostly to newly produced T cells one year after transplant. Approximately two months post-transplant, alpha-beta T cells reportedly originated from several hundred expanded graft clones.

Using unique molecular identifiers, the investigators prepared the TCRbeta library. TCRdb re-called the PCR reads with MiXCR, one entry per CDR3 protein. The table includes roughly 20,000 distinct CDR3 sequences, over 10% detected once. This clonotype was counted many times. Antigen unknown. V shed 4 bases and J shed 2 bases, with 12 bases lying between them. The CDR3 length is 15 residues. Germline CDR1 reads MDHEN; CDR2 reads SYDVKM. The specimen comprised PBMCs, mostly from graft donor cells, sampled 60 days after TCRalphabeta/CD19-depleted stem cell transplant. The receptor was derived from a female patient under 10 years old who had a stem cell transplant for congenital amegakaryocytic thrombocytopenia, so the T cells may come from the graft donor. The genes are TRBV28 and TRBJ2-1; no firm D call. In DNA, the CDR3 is TGTGCCAGCAGTTCCCCAGGCGAGGCCTACAATGAGCAGTTCTTC. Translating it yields CASSSPGEAYNEQFF.